This note documents a single T cell receptor beta chain sequence. Adults of Caucasian background living in Nashville, Tennessee made up all donors. Each unsorted sample relied on 70 million to 90 million PBMCs as its source of genomic DNA. The test was conducted at deep level. The authors distributed each subset's genomic DNA evenly over several immunoSEQ plates. Assay used: immunoSEQ multiplex PCR; TCRdb lists only in-frame clones, some missing. Of 400,000 to 600,000 clones in the sample, around 79% were seen once. These data belong to a study of shared clonotypes between healthy human individuals. Germline values: CDR1 SGHDT, CDR2 YYEEEE. CDR3 size: 15 residues. V lost 0 bases to trimming and J lost 0 bases, with 10 bases between them.

The clonotype was recovered from a woman aged 40 to 50 in good health. Some clones in this sample may be carry-over from other donors' samples. The sample comprised PBMCs. V and J are TRBV5-6 and TRBJ2-7; D call uncertain. CDR3 sequence reads: CASSLVSLSSYEQYF. DNA for the CDR3: TGTGCCAGCAGCTTGGTGTCCCTTAGCTCCTACGAGCAGTACTTC.